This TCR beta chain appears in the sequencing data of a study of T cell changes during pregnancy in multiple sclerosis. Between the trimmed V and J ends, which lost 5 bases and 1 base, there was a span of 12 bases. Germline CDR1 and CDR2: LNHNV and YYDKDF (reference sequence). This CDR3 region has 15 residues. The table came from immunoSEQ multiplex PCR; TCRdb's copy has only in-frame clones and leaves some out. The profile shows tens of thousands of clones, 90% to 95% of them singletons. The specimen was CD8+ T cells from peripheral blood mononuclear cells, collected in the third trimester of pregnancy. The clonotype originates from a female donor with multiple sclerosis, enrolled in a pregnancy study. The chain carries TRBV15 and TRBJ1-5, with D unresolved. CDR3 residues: CATSSRGGSNQPQHF. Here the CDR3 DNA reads TGTGCCACCAGCTCTCGGGGAGGGAGCAATCAGCCCCAGCATTTT.